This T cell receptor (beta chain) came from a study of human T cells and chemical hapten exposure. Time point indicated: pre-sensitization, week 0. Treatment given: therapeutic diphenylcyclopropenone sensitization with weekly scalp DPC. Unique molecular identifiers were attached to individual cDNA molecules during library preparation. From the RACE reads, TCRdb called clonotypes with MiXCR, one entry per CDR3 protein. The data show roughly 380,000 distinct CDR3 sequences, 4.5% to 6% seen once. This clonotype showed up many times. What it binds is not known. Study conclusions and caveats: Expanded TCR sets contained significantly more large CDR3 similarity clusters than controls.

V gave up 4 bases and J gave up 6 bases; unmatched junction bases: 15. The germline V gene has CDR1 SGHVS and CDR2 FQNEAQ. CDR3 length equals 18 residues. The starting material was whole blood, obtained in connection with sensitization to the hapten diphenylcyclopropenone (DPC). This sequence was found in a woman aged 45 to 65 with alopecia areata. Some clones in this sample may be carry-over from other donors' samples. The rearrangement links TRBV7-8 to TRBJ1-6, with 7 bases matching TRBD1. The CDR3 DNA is TGTGCCAGCAGCTCCCTGCTCGCTTTGGGACAGATTAATTCACCCCTCCACTTT. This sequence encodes CASSSLLALGQINSPLHF.